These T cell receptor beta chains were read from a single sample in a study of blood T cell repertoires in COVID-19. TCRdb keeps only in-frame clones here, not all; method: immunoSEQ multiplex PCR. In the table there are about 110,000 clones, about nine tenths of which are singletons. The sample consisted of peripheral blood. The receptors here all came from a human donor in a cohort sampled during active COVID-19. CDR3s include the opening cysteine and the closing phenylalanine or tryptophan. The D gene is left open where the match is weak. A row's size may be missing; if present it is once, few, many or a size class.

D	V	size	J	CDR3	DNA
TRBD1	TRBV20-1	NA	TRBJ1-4	CSAGDREVIF	TGCAGTGCTGGTGACAGGGAGGTAATTTTT
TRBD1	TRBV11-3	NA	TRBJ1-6	CASSSLGQRNSPLHF	TGTGCCAGCAGCTCCCTGGGACAGCGTAATTCACCCCTCCACTTT
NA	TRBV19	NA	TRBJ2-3	CASSIRLGATSTDTQYF	TGTGCCAGTAGTATCAGACTAGGGGCAACTAGCACAGATACGCAGTATTTT
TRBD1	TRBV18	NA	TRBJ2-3	CASSRETQGASSTDTQYF	TGTGCCAGCTCACGGGAAACGCAGGGGGCGAGTAGCACAGATACGCAGTATTTT
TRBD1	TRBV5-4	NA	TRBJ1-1	CASSSEYRGVGTEAFF	TGTGCCAGCAGCTCAGAATACAGGGGGGTTGGGACTGAAGCTTTCTTT
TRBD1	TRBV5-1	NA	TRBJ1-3	CASSFRGPGNTIYF	TGCGCCAGCAGCTTCAGGGGGCCTGGAAACACCATATATTTT
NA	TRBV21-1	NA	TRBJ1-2	CASSNRAGYGYTF	TGTGCCAGCAGCAACAGGGCTGGCTATGGCTACACCTTC
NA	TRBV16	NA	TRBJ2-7	CASSQSPRVVAQYF	TGTGCCAGCAGCCAATCCCCGAGGGTAGTCGCGCAGTACTTC
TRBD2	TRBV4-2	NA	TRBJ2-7	CASSQPAGGREQYF	TGTGCCAGCAGCCAACCGGCCGGGGGGAGGGAGCAGTACTTC
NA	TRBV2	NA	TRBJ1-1	CASTPWMGGTEAFF	TGTGCCAGCACTCCCTGGATGGGGGGCACTGAAGCTTTCTTT
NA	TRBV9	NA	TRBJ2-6	CASSPRDGGFFSGANVLTF	TGTGCCAGCAGCCCAAGAGACGGGGGATTCTTCTCTGGGGCCAACGTCCTGACTTTC
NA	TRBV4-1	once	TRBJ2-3	CASSQERSRGAGTDTQYF	TGCGCCAGCAGCCAAGAAAGAAGTCGGGGGGCGGGCACAGATACGCAGTATTTT
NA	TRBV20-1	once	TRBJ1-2	CSASYRAGASYGYTF	TGCAGTGCTAGTTATCGGGCAGGGGCAAGCTATGGCTACACCTTC
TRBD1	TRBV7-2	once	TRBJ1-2	CASSLLGGTGDNYGYTF	TGTGCCAGCAGCTTACTAGGCGGGACAGGGGATAATTATGGCTACACCTTC
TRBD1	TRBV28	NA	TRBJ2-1	CASTLTGGNNEQFF	TGTGCCAGCACTCTGACAGGGGGGAACAATGAGCAGTTCTTC
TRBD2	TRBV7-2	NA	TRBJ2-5	CASSSSGGFQETQYF	TGTGCCAGCAGCTCTAGCGGGGGGTTCCAAGAGACCCAGTACTTC
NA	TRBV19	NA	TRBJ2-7	CASSVGGAYEQYF	TGTGCCAGTAGTGTCGGGGGTGCGTACGAGCAGTACTTC
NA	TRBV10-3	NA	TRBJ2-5	CAISPIGGETQYF	TGTGCCATCAGTCCCATCGGCGGGGAGACCCAGTACTTC
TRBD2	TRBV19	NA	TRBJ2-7	CASRISGSTGEQYF	TGTGCCAGTAGAATCAGCGGGAGTACCGGCGAGCAGTACTTC
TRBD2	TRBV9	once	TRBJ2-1	CASSVAVGLAGVGEQFF	TGTGCCAGCAGCGTAGCTGTGGGACTAGCGGGAGTTGGGGAGCAGTTCTTC
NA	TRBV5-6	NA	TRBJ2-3	CASTMGLKGTDTQYF	TGTGCCAGCACCATGGGACTTAAAGGCACAGATACGCAGTATTTT
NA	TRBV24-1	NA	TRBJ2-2	CATSDLWQGTNTGELFF	TGTGCCACCAGTGATTTGTGGCAGGGTACGAACACCGGGGAGCTGTTTTTT
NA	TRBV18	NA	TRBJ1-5	CASSLQGSDQPQHF	TGTGCCAGCTCACTCCAGGGGTCGGATCAGCCCCAGCATTTT
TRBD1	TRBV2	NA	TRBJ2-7	CASSETGGRPYEQYF	TGTGCCAGCAGCGAGACAGGGGGCCGTCCCTACGAGCAGTACTTC
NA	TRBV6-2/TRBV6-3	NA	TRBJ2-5	CASSYSLGGQETQYF	TGTGCCAGCAGTTACTCGCTCGGGGGACAAGAGACCCAGTACTTC
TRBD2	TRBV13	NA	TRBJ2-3	CADAVAGESDTQYF	TGTGCCGACGCGGTAGCGGGAGAATCAGATACGCAGTATTTT
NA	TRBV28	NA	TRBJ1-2	CASSLRGTHGYTF	TGTGCCAGCAGTTTGAGAGGGACACATGGCTACACCTTC
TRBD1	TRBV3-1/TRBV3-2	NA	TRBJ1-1	CASSRWTGMSTEAFF	TGTGCCAGCAGCCGATGGACAGGGATGAGCACTGAAGCTTTCTTT
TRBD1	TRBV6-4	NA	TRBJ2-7	CASSHPLKTGGCEQYF	TGTGCCAGCAGTCACCCCCTAAAGACAGGGGGATGCGAGCAGTACTTC
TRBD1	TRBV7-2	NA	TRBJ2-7	CASSLGQGTPGEQYF	TGTGCCAGCAGCTTAGGACAGGGGACACCGGGGGAGCAGTACTTC
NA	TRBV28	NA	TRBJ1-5	CASSRWASNQPQHF	TGTGCCAGCAGTCGATGGGCTAGCAATCAGCCCCAGCATTTT
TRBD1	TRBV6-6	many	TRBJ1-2	CASSYERTGNGYTF	TGTGCCAGCAGTTATGAACGGACAGGGAATGGCTACACCTTC
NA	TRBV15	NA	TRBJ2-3	CATSRVEGGPGTDTQYF	TGTGCCACCAGCAGAGTGGAGGGCGGGCCGGGGACAGATACGCAGTATTTT
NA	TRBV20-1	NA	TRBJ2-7	CSASHEMSYEQYF	TGCAGTGCTAGTCACGAGATGTCCTACGAGCAGTACTTC
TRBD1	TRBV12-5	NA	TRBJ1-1	CASGLGGRGKMNTEAFF	TGTGCTAGTGGTTTGGGTGGCAGGGGGAAAATGAACACTGAAGCTTTCTTT
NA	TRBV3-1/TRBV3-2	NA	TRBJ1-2	CASRPGGWDGYTF	TGTGCCAGCCGACCGGGGGGCTGGGATGGCTACACCTTC
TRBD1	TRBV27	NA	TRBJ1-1	CASSLQGATEAFF	TGTGCCAGCAGTTTGCAGGGGGCCACTGAAGCTTTCTTT
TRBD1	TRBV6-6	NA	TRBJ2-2	CASSRPPGTGAGELFF	TGTGCCAGCAGTCGACCCCCCGGGACAGGGGCCGGGGAGCTGTTTTTT
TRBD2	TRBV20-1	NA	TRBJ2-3	CSASRTSGSADTQYF	TGCAGTGCTAGTCGGACTAGCGGGAGTGCAGATACGCAGTATTTT
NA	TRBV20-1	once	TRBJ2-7	CSASLRSAGEQYF	TGCAGTGCTAGTTTGCGGTCGGCGGGGGAGCAGTACTTC